The next 31 T cell receptor beta chains were all read from a single sample in a study of human T cells and chemical hapten exposure. A single record per CDR3 protein comes from TCRdb applying MiXCR to the RACE reads. There are about 380,000 distinct CDR3 sequences in the sample; roughly 5.3% occur only once, and 2% to 3% lies in the top ten. Time point of the sample: pre-sensitization, week 0. Treatment in this sample: therapeutic diphenylcyclopropenone sensitization with weekly scalp DPC. The sample was whole blood, taken in connection with sensitization to the hapten diphenylcyclopropenone (DPC). Receptors originate from a woman aged 45-59 years with alopecia areata. Some clones in this sample may be carry-over from other donors' samples.

This clonotype was observed many times. V is TRBV11-2 and J is TRBJ2-1, with unresolved D. In germline, CDR1 is SGHAT, CDR2 FQNNGV. V was trimmed by 5 bases and J by 0 bases, leaving 8 bases between them. The CDR3 spans 14 residues. The CDR3 bases are TGTGCCAGCAGCCCGCGGCGCTCCTACAATGAGCAGTTCTTC. This translates into CASSPRRSYNEQFF. The full variable domain, its missing parts supplied by reference TRBV11-2 and TRBJ2-1, is EAGVAQSPRYKIIEKRQSVAFWCNPISGHATLYWYQQILGQGPKLLIQFQNNGVVDDSQLPKDRFSAERLKGVDSTLKIQPAKLEDSAVYLCASSPRRSYNEQFFGPGTRLTVL.

This clonotype came up many times. The chain has TRBV6-6 and TRBJ2-3, with TRBD2 matching over 11 bases. Germline assignment: CDR1 MNHNY and CDR2 SVGAGI (reference sequence). The CDR3 sequence is 17 residues long. After removal of 0 bases from V and 4 bases from J, the junction contained 6 bases not matched to a gene. This CDR3 reads CASSYSRLAGSPDTQYF. For the CDR3, the DNA is TGTGCCAGCAGTTACTCGAGACTAGCGGGGAGTCCAGATACGCAGTATTTT.

The chain employs TRBV5-5 and TRBJ1-1, with a weak D call TRBD1 (5 bases). Per the germline V gene, CDR1 is SGHKS and CDR2 is YYEKEE (reference sequence). The CDR3 runs to 16 residues. V was shortened by 0 bases and J by 2 bases, with 14 bases between the two germline ends. CDR3 residues: CASSLGGWGRNTEAFF. The DNA for the CDR3 is TGTGCCAGCAGCTTGGGGGGATGGGGCCGAAACACTGAAGCTTTCTTT.

The V call is TRBV12-3 or TRBV12-4, the J call TRBJ2-2; perhaps TRBD2 as D (6 bases). The length of the CDR3 is 15 residues. V gave up 3 bases and J gave up 4 bases, with 12 bases separating them. CDR3 loop: CASSLRTGGTGELFF. CDR3 sequence (DNA): TGTGCCAGCAGTTTGAGGACCGGGGGCACCGGGGAGCTGTTTTTT.

This clonotype was seen at least ten times. This chain uses TRBV12-5 with TRBJ1-1, with a possible D match to TRBD1 (6 bases). Germline values: CDR1 LGHNT, CDR2 FRNRAP. The CDR3 consists of 16 residues. Trimming pared 5 bases from V and 1 base from J, leaving 17 bases between. The chain's CDR3 is CASGTDRRGRNTEAFF. The CDR3 DNA is TGTGCTAGTGGTACTGACAGGAGAGGTCGGAACACTGAAGCTTTCTTT.

This clonotype was seen a handful of times. The chain couples TRBV7-8 to TRBJ2-6; D is uncertain. CDR1 is SGHVS, CDR2 FQNEAQ, per germline. V was pared by 5 bases and J by 2 bases, with 19 bases between. The CDR3 totals 18 residues. Here the CDR3 reads CASSLPVAATPGANVLTF. The CDR3 nucleotides are TGTGCCAGCAGCCTGCCGGTGGCCGCCACTCCTGGGGCCAACGTCCTGACTTTC.

V usage is TRBV7-9 and J usage is TRBJ2-1, with 12 bases matching TRBD2. Unmatched junction bases numbered 3, after V lost 5 bases and J lost 4 bases. There are 15 residues in the CDR3. From germline, CDR1 is SEHNR and CDR2 FQNEAQ (reference sequence). The CDR3 region is CASSTSGGPYNEQFF. CDR3 in DNA: TGTGCCAGCAGCACTAGCGGGGGGCCTTACAATGAGCAGTTCTTC.

This clonotype occurred many times. The V gene is TRBV29-1, the J gene TRBJ1-5; TRBD1 is a possible D gene (6 bases). The CDR3 extends over 13 amino acids. Germline V gene data show CDR1 as SQVTM and CDR2 as ANQGSEA. V lost 4 bases and J 7 bases, leaving 14 bases between the germline ends. The CDR3 region has the DNA TGCAGCGTTGCAGAAGGCCAGGGGCAGCCCCAGCATTTT. This translates into CSVAEGQGQPQHF.

The table lists this clonotype with many counts. The chain links TRBV29-1 to TRBJ2-5; tentatively, D is TRBD2 (6 bases). CDR1 and CDR2 from the germline V gene are SQVTM and ANQGSEA. Trimming cost V 3 bases and J 5 bases, with 13 bases left between them. The CDR3 is 13 amino acids. As DNA, the CDR3 is TGCAGCGTTGAGGCGGGGAATTCGGAGACCCAGTACTTC. Protein sequence: CSVEAGNSETQYF.

A few counts support this clonotype. The V and J genes are TRBV20-1 and TRBJ2-3; D is uncertain. CDR1 is DFQATT, CDR2 SNEGSKA, per germline (reference sequence). The CDR3 is 14 amino acids. V was clipped by 0 bases and J by 0 bases, with 7 bases between them. CDR3 sequence: CSARDAASTDTQYF. CDR3 sequence (DNA): TGCAGTGCTAGAGATGCGGCGAGCACAGATACGCAGTATTTT.

Turning to this clonotype: A much larger clone differs from this one at a single base, so this may be a read error. The conserved phenylalanine or tryptophan is not found at the CDR3 terminus, so this likely reflects a read error. The rearrangement links TRBV30 to TRBJ1-1, with 7 bases matching TRBD1. The germline CDR1 and CDR2 sequences are GTSNPN and SVGIG (reference sequence). J gave up 3 bases and V 1 base, and 2 bases lay outside the gene matches. This CDR3 has 13 amino acids. The CDR3 DNA follows: TGTGCCTGGAGTGCAGGGGGGGACACTGAAGCTTTCTTA. It specifies CAWSAGGDTEAFL.

CDR3 DNA: TGTGCCGTCGGACTAGCGGGGGGCACAGATACGCAGTATTTT. It is translated as CAVGLAGGTDTQYF. The genes are TRBV10-3 and TRBJ2-3; 13 bases fit TRBD2. The CDR3 is 14 amino acids. Germline values: CDR1 ENHRY, CDR2 SYGVKD. V dropped 11 bases and J dropped 1; count of bases not matched to a gene: 3.

This clonotype has only a few counts. The rearrangement joins TRBV27 to TRBJ2-2, with 9 bases that match TRBD1. The germline CDR1 and CDR2 sequences are MNHEY and SMNVEV (reference sequence). Trimming at V came to 6 bases and at J to 1 base, leaving 6 bases not matched to a gene. The CDR3 loop spans 16 amino acids. The CDR3 here is CASRQPGQGNTGELFF. The CDR3 nucleotides are TGTGCCAGCAGGCAGCCGGGACAGGGGAACACCGGGGAGCTGTTTTTT.

This clonotype was found a few times. The rearrangement uses TRBV20-1 and TRBJ1-3, with 7 bases fitting TRBD1. This CDR3 is built from 14 residues. Germline V gene lookup returns CDR1 DFQATT and CDR2 SNEGSKA (reference sequence). J gave up 0 bases and V 3 bases, and 2 bases lay outside the gene matches. CDR3 coding DNA: TGCAGTGCTAGTTGGGACAGCTCTGGAAACACCATATATTTT. Translated, it gives CSASWDSSGNTIYF.

Many counts were recorded for this clonotype. The rearrangement links TRBV12-3 or TRBV12-4 to TRBJ2-1; 8 bases agree with TRBD2. This CDR3 contains 12 residues. Trimming took 7 bases from V and 9 from J; bases not matched to a gene: 5. This chain's CDR3 is CASTSGSGEQFF. CDR3 in DNA: TGTGCCAGCACGAGCGGGAGCGGTGAGCAGTTCTTC.

This clonotype was seen ten or more times. The chain carries TRBV5-1 and TRBJ2-7; no definite D call. Germline values: CDR1 SGHRS, CDR2 YFSETQ. The V end lost 1 base, the J end lost 4 bases, and 21 bases lay between the germline ends. The CDR3 is 17 amino acids. CDR3 sequence (DNA): TGCGCCAGCAGCTTGATAAGCGCAGCGACCGCCTATTACGAGCAGTACTTC. Residues: CASSLISAATAYYEQYF.

There are many counts of this clonotype. V and J are TRBV6-2 or TRBV6-3 and TRBJ2-2, with D perhaps TRBD1 (6 bases). The CDR3 runs to 15 residues. Germline CDR1 MNHEY, CDR2 SVGEGT. V lost 6 bases and J 5 bases, leaving 16 bases between the germline ends. The CDR3 protein is CASSRYRESTGELFF. In nucleotides, the CDR3 is TGTGCCAGCAGCCGATACAGGGAATCTACCGGGGAGCTGTTTTTT.

This clonotype was seen repeatedly, ten times or more. CDR3 nucleotides: TGCAGTGCCGCACAGGGGGCAGCATCACCCCTCCACTTT. Translated: CSAAQGAASPLHF. The chain employs TRBV20-1 and TRBJ1-6, with 9 bases fitting TRBD1. The CDR3 is made up of 13 amino acids. CDR1 DFQATT and CDR2 SNEGSKA come from the germline V gene (reference sequence). The ends lost 6 bases at V and 10 bases at J; junction bases unmatched: 7.

This clonotype was seen ten or more times. The chain joins TRBV25-1 to TRBJ1-4; no firm D call. The V gene's germline CDR1 is MGHDK and CDR2 SYGVNS. CDR3 length: 13 amino acids. Deletions cut 3 bases from V and 6 bases from J, with 8 bases between. CDR3 nucleotides: TGTGCCAGCAGTGACTTCCTCCATGAAAAACTGTTTTTT. Translating gives CASSDFLHEKLFF.

This clonotype was picked up many times. The gene calls are TRBV6-6 and TRBJ2-3; 9 positions agree with TRBD1. Germline V gives CDR1 MNHNY, CDR2 SVGAGI (reference sequence). The V and J ends lost 6 bases and 0 bases, in that order; junction bases with no gene match: 4. The CDR3 consists of 15 residues. In DNA form, the CDR3 reads TGTGCCAGCAGCCGGACAGGGGTTAGCACAGATACGCAGTATTTT. This codes for CASSRTGVSTDTQYF.

The genes are TRBV6-1 and TRBJ2-6, with D hard to call. Germline V lookup: CDR1 MNHNS, CDR2 SASEGT. The CDR3 is made up of 15 amino acids. Trimming shortened V by 7 bases and J by 0 bases, and 10 bases separated the two germline ends. CDR3 loop: CASTARASGANVLTF. The CDR3 DNA follows: TGTGCCAGCACCGCCCGGGCCTCTGGGGCCAACGTCCTGACTTTC.

This clonotype has ten or more counts. The chain has TRBV7-2 and TRBJ2-5; 10 bases agree with TRBD2. J gave up 5 bases and V 3 bases, and 3 bases lay outside the gene matches. Germline CDR1 and CDR2: SGHTA and FQGNSA. The CDR3 runs 14 residues. In DNA form, the CDR3 reads TGTGCCAGCAGCTTGCTAGCGGGGGTGGAGACCCAGTACTTC. It specifies CASSLLAGVETQYF.

The rearrangement uses TRBV12-3 or TRBV12-4 and TRBJ2-1, with D tentatively TRBD1 or TRBD2 (5 bases each). Between the trimmed V and J ends, which lost 5 bases and 4 bases, there was a span of 15 bases. The CDR3 loop spans 15 amino acids. CDR3 sequence: CASSPLPGQYNEQFF. Here the CDR3 DNA reads TGTGCCAGCAGTCCCTTACCGGGGCAGTACAATGAGCAGTTCTTC.

In its sample, this clonotype was seen many times. This chain links TRBV11-2 with TRBJ2-3; TRBD2 matches 11 bases. The germline V gene has CDR1 SGHAT and CDR2 FQNNGV. The CDR3 totals 15 residues. With 5 bases clipped from V and 3 bases from J, the junction kept 4 bases outside the gene matches. The CDR3 region has the DNA TGTGCCAGCAGCGTTAGCGGGGGGGCGACAGATACGCAGTATTTT. Encoded protein: CASSVSGGATDTQYF.

In its sample, this clonotype was seen a few times. The rearrangement links TRBV6-5 to TRBJ1-2, with D possibly being TRBD1 (5 bases). The V gene's germline CDR1 is MNHEY and CDR2 SVGAGI. This CDR3 spans 15 amino acids. V gave up 6 bases and J gave up 2 bases, with 16 bases separating them. Here the CDR3 reads CASSPDQGRNYGYTF. The DNA of the CDR3 is TGTGCCAGCAGCCCCGATCAGGGTCGGAACTATGGCTACACCTTC.

This clonotype came up a few times. The rearrangement joins TRBV12-3 or TRBV12-4 to TRBJ1-2; no clear D gene. V was cut by 6 bases and J by 0 bases, with 14 bases left in between. This CDR3 contains 15 residues. The CDR3 DNA reads as TGTGCCAGCAGCCCAACAACTATCGCTAACTATGGCTACACCTTC. This sequence encodes CASSPTTIANYGYTF.

The chain carries TRBV2 and TRBJ1-5; D is ambiguous. The CDR3 runs 15 residues. Germline values: CDR1 SNHLY, CDR2 FYNNEI. The V end lost 3 bases, the J end lost 4 bases, and 13 bases lay between the germline ends. DNA of the CDR3: TGTGCCAGCAGTGAGTCCGGTGAAAGTAATCAGCCCCAGCATTTT. Translating gives CASSESGESNQPQHF.

This clonotype was counted many times. The CDR3 loop is CSASSASYEQYF. CDR3 bases: TGCAGCGCCTCTAGCGCTTCCTACGAGCAGTACTTC. The genes are TRBV29-1 and TRBJ2-7, with D perhaps matching TRBD2 (6 bases). Germline-derived CDR1 and CDR2 are SQVTM and ANQGSEA. V shed 7 bases and J shed 1 base, with 11 bases lying between them. The CDR3 length is 12 residues.

This clonotype was detected only a few times. The V and J genes are TRBV29-1 and TRBJ2-5; 8 positions agree with TRBD2. From germline, CDR1 is SQVTM and CDR2 ANQGSEA. Trimming removed 8 bases from V and 2 bases from J; junction bases left unmatched: 4. The CDR3 loop spans 12 amino acids. The CDR3 region has the DNA TGCAGCTTGCGGGAGGCACAAGAGACCCAGTACTTC. This gives the protein CSLREAQETQYF.

The chain is built from TRBV18 and TRBJ2-1; D not certain. The CDR3 contains 14 residues. Germline V gene data show CDR1 as KGHSH and CDR2 as LQKENI. With 0 bases removed from V and 5 bases from J, the gap between germline ends came to 8 bases. CDR3 in DNA: TGTGCCAGCTCACCACCGAGCGTAAACAATGAGCAGTTCTTC. Translated: CASSPPSVNNEQFF.

This clonotype showed up just a few times. The rearrangement links TRBV7-9 to TRBJ1-5; weak D call: TRBD1 (6 bases). Germline loops: CDR1 SEHNR, CDR2 FQNEAQ (reference sequence). Trimming pared 5 bases from V and 2 bases from J, leaving 13 bases between. The CDR3 is 15 amino acids. CDR3 sequence (DNA): TGTGCCAGCAGCCGAGCTGGGGGCGGCAATCAGCCCCAGCATTTT. Encoded protein: CASSRAGGGNQPQHF.